This TCR beta chain was sequenced in a study of graft-versus-host responses after intestinal transplantation. General observations from the study: HvG clone declines early post-transplant were associated with peak circulating GvH levels.

This CDR3 comprises 11 residues. Trimming cost V 5 bases and J 4 bases, with 5 bases left between them. From germline, CDR1 is MGHDK and CDR2 SYGVNS. This table comes from immunoSEQ multiplex PCR, and its TCRdb copy is limited to in-frame clones, with some not included. Among around 100,000 clones listed, around nine tenths were seen once. This clone was seen only once. Its antigen remains unidentified. The sequence was collected from a human donor who was the organ donor for an intestinal transplant. The chain couples TRBV25-1 to TRBJ2-5; unclear D gene. The sample consisted of unstimulated CD4+ T cells sorted from spleen or lymph node cells, taken before transplant. CDR3 sequence: CASSIRETQYF. The CDR3 bases are TGTGCCAGCAGTATTCGAGAGACCCAGTACTTC.